This T cell receptor (beta chain) is from a study of spatial heterogeneity in lung cancer. About the study: Samples were donated by 72 untreated early-stage non-small cell lung cancer patients. The study observed each unique TCR and UMI combination more than ten times on average in raw reads.

A unique molecular identifier was carried by every single TCR cDNA molecule. TCRdb used MiXCR to reprocess the 5' RACE reads, holding one entry per CDR3 protein. The sample contains some 110,000 distinct CDR3 sequences, 12% of which appear only once. This clonotype has a handful of counts. Stated time point: blood at routine non-recurrence follow-up after resection. Unsorted whole RNA of tumor, nontumor lung or frozen PBMC was sequenced. Sequences were derived from PBMCs, sampled at follow-up. This receptor was obtained from a male donor with early-stage non-small cell lung cancer.

CDR3 protein: CASSSLLELGEKLFF. DNA for the CDR3: TGTGCCAGCAGTTCCTTATTGGAACTTGGGGAAAAACTGTTTTTT. The V and J genes are TRBV7-2 and TRBJ1-4; D gene unclear. The CDR3 totals 15 residues. The V gene's germline CDR1 is SGHTA and CDR2 FQGNSA. The ends were cut back, 6 bases at V and 8 bases at J, with 19 bases in the middle.